These T cell receptor beta chains were read from a single sample in a study of T cell repertoires in cytomegalovirus infection. No antigen has been identified for these receptors. TCRdb re-analysed the reads in MiXCR, keeping a single row per CDR3 protein. This sample carries some 920,000 distinct CDR3 sequences, around 30% of them seen once, and the ten largest clones take 11% to 15%. The input for sequencing was cultured CD8+ T cells from PBMCs, taken from culture after CMV antigen stimulation. The receptors here all came from a human donor in good health (CMV status not recorded). Some clones in this sample may be carry-over from other donors' samples. Both conserved end residues are trimmed from each CDR3. The D gene is left open where the match is weak.

len: 13; j_gene: TRBJ1-1; d_gene: .; v_gene: TRBV10-3; CDR3aa: AISEKDSGPLEAF
len: 11; j_gene: TRBJ2-1; d_gene: .; v_gene: TRBV4-2; CDR3aa: ASSPYGAGEQF
len: 11; j_gene: TRBJ2-1; d_gene: .; v_gene: TRBV7-6; CDR3aa: AAGDPTYNEQF
len: 11; j_gene: TRBJ1-1; d_gene: .; v_gene: TRBV6-2/TRBV6-3; CDR3aa: ASSYRQEYGAF
len: 16; j_gene: TRBJ2-1; d_gene: TRBD2; v_gene: TRBV7-2; CDR3aa: ASSLALAGGPNINEQF
len: 10; j_gene: TRBJ2-1; d_gene: .; v_gene: TRBV6-1; CDR3aa: ASRTGANEQF
len: 14; j_gene: TRBJ2-1; d_gene: .; v_gene: TRBV7-9; CDR3aa: ASSLVSTFSYNEQF
len: 14; j_gene: TRBJ2-5; d_gene: .; v_gene: TRBV6-5; CDR3aa: ASSYSPPGGDETQY
len: 14; j_gene: TRBJ1-6; d_gene: .; v_gene: TRBV6-2/TRBV6-3; CDR3aa: ASSAGTSFYGSPLH
len: 12; j_gene: TRBJ1-1; d_gene: .; v_gene: TRBV7-6; CDR3aa: ASSLPDRKDEAF
len: 13; j_gene: TRBJ1-3; d_gene: .; v_gene: TRBV4-3; CDR3aa: ASSQVIGSGNTIY
len: 14; j_gene: TRBJ2-3; d_gene: .; v_gene: TRBV7-8; CDR3aa: ASSLEPGHVPDTQY
len: 12; j_gene: TRBJ1-1; d_gene: TRBD1; v_gene: TRBV6-5; CDR3aa: ASIYRGANTEAF
len: 12; j_gene: TRBJ2-1; d_gene: .; v_gene: TRBV29-1; CDR3aa: SVYDGLTAGEQF
len: 12; j_gene: TRBJ1-5; d_gene: .; v_gene: TRBV6-1; CDR3aa: ASSESGLDQPQH
len: 13; j_gene: TRBJ2-5; d_gene: TRBD1; v_gene: TRBV6-1; CDR3aa: ASSDGPGQGETQY
len: 14; j_gene: TRBJ1-1; d_gene: .; v_gene: TRBV5-6; CDR3aa: ASSLLILIENTEAF
len: 12; j_gene: TRBJ2-1; d_gene: TRBD1; v_gene: TRBV19; CDR3aa: ASSLDRAIDEQF
len: 11; j_gene: TRBJ1-1; d_gene: .; v_gene: TRBV20-1; CDR3aa: SAKGGQNTEAF
len: 13; j_gene: TRBJ2-5; d_gene: TRBD1; v_gene: TRBV27; CDR3aa: ASSSGYLQGETQY
len: 13; j_gene: TRBJ2-7; d_gene: TRBD2; v_gene: TRBV20-1; CDR3aa: SARGGGGSSYEQY
len: 15; j_gene: TRBJ1-5; d_gene: .; v_gene: TRBV6-5; CDR3aa: ASSPRTRDVQNQPQH
len: 12; j_gene: TRBJ1-4; d_gene: .; v_gene: TRBV19; CDR3aa: ASRWTPSGEKLF